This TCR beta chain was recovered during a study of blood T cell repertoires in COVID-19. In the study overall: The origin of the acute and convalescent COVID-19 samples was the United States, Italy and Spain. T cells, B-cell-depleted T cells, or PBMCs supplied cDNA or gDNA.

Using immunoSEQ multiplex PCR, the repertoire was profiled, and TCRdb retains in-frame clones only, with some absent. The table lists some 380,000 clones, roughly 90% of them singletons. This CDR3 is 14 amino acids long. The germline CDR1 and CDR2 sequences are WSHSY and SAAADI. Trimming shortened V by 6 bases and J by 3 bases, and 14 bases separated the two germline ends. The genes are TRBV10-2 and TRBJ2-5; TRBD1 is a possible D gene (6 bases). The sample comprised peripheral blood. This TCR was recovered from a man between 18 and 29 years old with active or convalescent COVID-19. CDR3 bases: TGCGCCAGCAGACCCAGGGGCCCGGAAGAGACCCAGTACTTC. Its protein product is CASRPRGPEETQYF.